The TCR beta chain under discussion was sequenced for a study of blood T cell repertoires in COVID-19. Study-wide context: Acute-phase and convalescent COVID-19 samples originated in the United States, Italy and Spain. PBMCs, B-cell-depleted T cells, or T cells provided the cDNA or gDNA that made up the material.

In the study's own analysis: The authors estimated nucleated cell counts from reference gene primer amplification. Clones were sequenced by immunoSEQ multiplex PCR, and TCRdb holds only the in-frame ones, with some missing. Clone size and V and J calls were adopted from that table, with D and trimming inferred from the DNA. The sample carries tens of thousands of clones, around 86% recorded once. Followed longitudinally, the Seattle patients had been enrolled during active infection. The sample consisted of peripheral blood. The source of this sequence is a man aged 60 to 75 with COVID-19, enrolled during active disease.

The DNA for the CDR3 is TGTGCCAGCATCGGCGGGACCTTCAATGAGCAGTTCTTC. Its translation: CASIGGTFNEQFF. The V gene is TRBV28, the J gene TRBJ2-1; the D gene is possibly TRBD2 (6 bases). V lost 7 bases, J lost 6 bases, and 13 bases lay in between. Germline lookup yields CDR1 MDHEN and CDR2 SYDVKM. The CDR3 contains 13 residues.